Shown below are 27 T cell receptor beta chains from a single sample sequenced in a study of blood T cell repertoires in COVID-19. Clones were read by immunoSEQ multiplex PCR, and TCRdb kept only the in-frame ones, dropping some. This sample has about 150,000 clones, with roughly 88% found just once. The specimen was peripheral blood. The source of these receptors is a man between 60 and 75 years old with COVID-19, enrolled during active disease.

In this sample, this clone turned up a few times. The sample has other DNA sequences that encode this CDR3 too. This chain links TRBV6-1 with TRBJ1-4; unclear D gene. V lost 2 bases and J lost 8, with 6 bases in between. The germline V gene has CDR1 MNHNS and CDR2 SASEGT. The CDR3 contains 12 residues. This chain's CDR3 is CASSEWAEKLFF. The CDR3 DNA sequence: TGTGCCAGCAGTGAATGGGCGGAAAAACTGTTTTTT.

This clone was seen a handful of times. This chain links TRBV3-1 (or the pseudogene TRBV3-2) with TRBJ2-5; D may be TRBD1 (6 bases). The CDR3 sequence is 19 residues long. Trimming left V 4 bases short and J 1 base short, with 25 bases between. Germline V CDR1 and CDR2: LGHDT, YNNKEL (reference sequence). CDR3 DNA sequence: TGTGCCAGCAGCCGGGGGCGGGCTTCGACAGGCCGACTCCAAGAGACCCAGTACTTC. Residues: CASSRGRASTGRLQETQYF.

This clone was detected only once. The chain couples TRBV2 to TRBJ2-1; D is unresolved. Germline loops: CDR1 SNHLY, CDR2 FYNNEI. The CDR3 spans 15 residues. Trimming shortened V by 2 bases and J by 0 bases, and 8 bases separated the two germline ends. The DNA for the CDR3 is TGTGCCAGCAGTGAATGGGCGAGCTCCTACAATGAGCAGTTCTTC. This sequence encodes CASSEWASSYNEQFF.

The chain has TRBV7-9 and TRBJ1-2, with 8 bases lining up with TRBD1. The CDR3 covers 14 residues. Germline values: CDR1 SEHNR, CDR2 FQNEAQ (reference sequence). With 5 bases clipped from V and 8 bases from J, the junction kept 10 bases outside the gene matches. The CDR3 loop is CASSTGQGWVGYTF. Here the CDR3 DNA reads TGTGCCAGCAGCACCGGACAGGGTTGGGTCGGCTACACCTTC.

A word on this clone: Other DNA sequences in the sample encode the same CDR3. The chain couples TRBV4-3 to TRBJ1-5; 8 nucleotides align to TRBD1. The CDR3 is 15 amino acids. Germline assignment: CDR1 LGHNA and CDR2 YSLEER. Unmatched junction bases numbered 7, after V lost 4 bases and J lost 5 bases. In nucleotides, the CDR3 is TGCGCCAGCAGCCCAGGGACAGGAAGAGATCAGCCCCAGCATTTT. Protein sequence: CASSPGTGRDQPQHF.

The J gene is TRBJ1-5, the V gene TRBV28, with 7 bases aligning to TRBD1. Germline-derived CDR1 and CDR2 are MDHEN and SYDVKM. The CDR3 loop spans 14 amino acids. V shed 6 bases, J shed 1 base, and the junction held 3 bases outside the gene matches. This chain's CDR3 is CASRRQGSNQPQHF. The DNA for the CDR3 is TGTGCCAGCAGGCGACAGGGCAGCAATCAGCCCCAGCATTTT.

V is TRBV6-2 or TRBV6-3 and J is TRBJ2-1, with D tentatively TRBD2 (5 bases). V lost 6 bases and J 6 bases, leaving 12 bases between the germline ends. This CDR3 is built from 13 residues. CDR1 and CDR2 (germline): MNHEY, SVGEGT. The CDR3 sequence: CASSILRGNEQFF. The CDR3 DNA is TGTGCCAGCAGCATATTACGGGGCAATGAGCAGTTCTTC.

This chain joins TRBV2 and TRBJ2-1; D perhaps matches TRBD1 (6 bases). V dropped 5 bases and J dropped 4 bases, with 12 bases sitting between them. This CDR3 is 14 amino acids long. The germline V gene encodes CDR1 SNHLY and CDR2 FYNNEI. The chain's CDR3 is CASSTGYPYNEQFF. The CDR3 DNA sequence: TGTGCCAGCAGTACAGGGTACCCTTACAATGAGCAGTTCTTC.

This clone came up a few times. The CDR3 nucleotides read TGTGCCAGTAACGACAGGGGGAGGACTGAAGCTTTCTTT. This encodes CASNDRGRTEAFF. This sequence joins TRBV6-1 and TRBJ1-1; TRBD1 matches at 9 bases. CDR1 and CDR2 (germline): MNHNS, SASEGT. V shed 9 bases and J 5 bases; nucleotides not matched to a gene: 7. CDR3 length: 13 residues.

The chain has TRBV7-2 and TRBJ1-1; D call uncertain. This CDR3 is 14 amino acids long. V gave up 5 bases and J gave up 4 bases, with 14 bases separating them. CDR1 and CDR2 (germline): SGHTA, FQGNSA. The CDR3 spells CASSRRGGSTEAFF. The CDR3 bases are TGTGCCAGCAGCCGTCGAGGAGGGAGCACTGAAGCTTTCTTT.

This chain joins TRBV10-2 and TRBJ1-4; 7 positions agree with TRBD1. The CDR3 is made up of 16 amino acids. V shed 5 bases, J shed 0 bases, and the junction held 6 bases outside the gene matches. Germline CDR1 reads WSHSY; CDR2 reads SAAADI. The CDR3 protein is CASSQQGRATNEKLFF. The CDR3 region has the DNA TGCGCCAGCAGTCAACAGGGGCGCGCAACTAATGAAAAACTGTTTTTT.

The chain has TRBV24-1 and TRBJ2-7; 7 positions match TRBD2. Germline-derived CDR1 and CDR2 are KGHDR and SFDVKD. The CDR3 has 14 residues. V lost 6 bases and J lost 3; bases outside the gene matches: 7. The CDR3 DNA reads as TGTGCCACCAGTCCGGGCGGGAGCCGCTACGAGCAGTACTTC. Amino acids: CATSPGGSRYEQYF.

The rearrangement uses TRBV7-3 and TRBJ2-5; 9 bases fit TRBD1. Germline V lookup: CDR1 SGHTA, CDR2 FQGTGA. Trimming cost V 5 bases and J 4 bases; bases outside gene matches: 5. The CDR3 sequence is 14 residues long. CDR3 region: CASSAMGQGETQYF. The CDR3 coding sequence is TGTGCCAGCAGCGCCATGGGACAGGGAGAGACCCAGTACTTC.

V and J are TRBV6-5 and TRBJ1-5; a possible D gene is TRBD1 (5 bases). V was trimmed by 4 bases and J by 4 bases, leaving 8 bases between them. CDR3 length: 13 residues. Germline V gene lookup returns CDR1 MNHEY and CDR2 SVGAGI. CDR3 protein: CASSLTENQPQHF. CDR3 DNA sequence: TGTGCCAGCAGTTTGACAGAGAATCAGCCCCAGCATTTT.

The gene calls are TRBV7-2 and TRBJ1-2, with D hard to call. V was clipped by 1 base and J by 2 bases, with 11 bases between them. The CDR3 contains 15 residues. Germline V gives CDR1 SGHTA, CDR2 FQGNSA. The CDR3 reads CASSLGSAQNYGYTF. CDR3 in DNA: TGTGCCAGCAGCTTAGGCAGCGCCCAAAACTATGGCTACACCTTC.

Points on this clone: The sample has other DNA sequences that encode this CDR3 too. V and J are TRBV6-5 and TRBJ1-3; perhaps TRBD1 as D (5 bases). The CDR3 consists of 14 residues. Deletions cut 7 bases from V and 0 bases from J, with 10 bases between. Germline-derived CDR1 and CDR2 are MNHEY and SVGAGI. DNA for the CDR3: TGTGCCAGCAAACGGGGGAACTCTGGAAACACCATATATTTT. Translating it yields CASKRGNSGNTIYF.

The chain carries TRBV6-1 and TRBJ1-4, with 9 bases lining up with TRBD1. The V gene's germline CDR1 is MNHNS and CDR2 SASEGT. The CDR3 runs to 14 residues. After removal of 5 bases from V and 8 bases from J, the junction contained 6 bases not matched to a gene. CDR3 sequence: CASSYTDRGEKLFF. The CDR3 DNA reads as TGTGCCAGCAGTTATACCGACAGGGGGGAAAAACTGTTTTTT.

This chain uses TRBV12-3 or TRBV12-4 with TRBJ2-5; tentative D call: TRBD2 (6 bases). V lost 3 bases and J lost 5, with 10 bases in between. This CDR3 has 13 residues. The CDR3 nucleotides read TGTGCCAGCAGTTTGGGGGGTTTGGAGACCCAGTACTTC. It specifies CASSLGGLETQYF.

The V call is TRBV9, the J call TRBJ2-2; 10 bases agree with TRBD1. The CDR3 runs 18 residues. From germline, CDR1 is SGDLS and CDR2 YYNGEE. The V segment lost 3 bases and the J segment 6 bases; nucleotides outside the gene matches: 14. The CDR3 DNA sequence: TGTGCCAGCAGCGCTAATGATCGACGGACAGGGGGTCCCGGGGAGCTGTTTTTT. Protein sequence: CASSANDRRTGGPGELFF.

V is TRBV30 and J is TRBJ1-2; 8 nucleotides align to TRBD1. V shed 4 bases, J shed 13 bases, and the junction held 14 bases outside the gene matches. The CDR3 is 13 residues long. Germline values: CDR1 GTSNPN, CDR2 SVGIG (reference sequence). The CDR3 DNA reads as TGTGCCTGGACCAACATTCGCCAGGGGGCTCTCACCTTC. It encodes CAWTNIRQGALTF.

This rearrangement joins TRBV14 to TRBJ2-5; 8 bases are shared with TRBD2. CDR1 is SGHDN and CDR2 is FVKESK in the germline V gene. The CDR3 runs to 13 residues. The J segment lost 7 bases and the V segment lost 5 bases, leaving 6 bases of the junction unmatched. CDR3 nucleotides: TGTGCCAGCAGCATACCTGGACTAGCGACCCAGTACTTC. Encoded protein: CASSIPGLATQYF.

This chain connects TRBV19 to TRBJ2-7; 10 nucleotides agree with TRBD1. This CDR3 is built from 14 residues. The V segment lost 1 base and the J segment 4 bases; nucleotides outside the gene matches: 1. Germline loops: CDR1 LNHDA, CDR2 SQIVND (reference sequence). CDR3 residues: CASSIGGQGYEQYF. Written as DNA, the CDR3 is TGTGCCAGTAGTATAGGGGGACAGGGGTACGAGCAGTACTTC.

This chain connects TRBV6-2 or TRBV6-3 to TRBJ2-7, with TRBD2 identical over 11 bases. This CDR3 spans 16 amino acids. After removal of 4 bases from V and 5 bases from J, the junction contained 10 bases not matched to a gene. In germline, CDR1 is MNHEY, CDR2 SVGEGT. This CDR3 reads CASSFRLAGRTDEQYF. The CDR3 DNA reads TGTGCCAGCAGTTTTAGACTAGCGGGGCGAACAGACGAGCAGTACTTC.

This sequence joins TRBV19 and TRBJ2-3, with 10 positions matching TRBD1. This CDR3 region has 15 residues. Germline trimming cut 7 bases from V and 9 bases from J; bases unmatched to any gene: 13. Germline V gene data show CDR1 as LNHDA and CDR2 as SQIVND (reference sequence). Written as DNA, the CDR3 is TGTGCCAGTACCTCTACTCCCGGGACAGGGGTAACGCAGTATTTT. Its protein product is CASTSTPGTGVTQYF.

This chain uses TRBV19 with TRBJ1-1; 7 positions match TRBD1. The V gene's germline CDR1 is LNHDA and CDR2 SQIVND (reference sequence). The trim removed 7 bases at V and 6 bases at J, leaving 5 bases unmatched. CDR3 length: 12 residues. This CDR3 is CASNRQGSEAFF. CDR3 nucleotides: TGTGCCAGTAACAGACAGGGCTCTGAAGCTTTCTTT.

The chain combines TRBV3-1 (or the pseudogene TRBV3-2) with TRBJ1-1; 7 positions match TRBD1. This CDR3 comprises 12 residues. Trimming at V came to 5 bases and at J to 4 bases, leaving 1 base not matched to a gene. The V gene's germline CDR1 is LGHDT and CDR2 YNNKEL (reference sequence). The CDR3 sequence: CASSAGGTEAFF. The DNA for the CDR3 is TGTGCCAGCAGCGCAGGGGGCACTGAAGCTTTCTTT.

The chain recombines TRBV7-2 with TRBJ1-6; D possibly corresponds to TRBD1 (6 bases). This CDR3 region has 13 residues. With 5 bases removed from V and 6 bases from J, the gap between germline ends came to 8 bases. Germline V gene sequence: CDR1 SGHTA, CDR2 FQGNSA. The CDR3 loop reads CASSTDSNSPLHF. In DNA, the CDR3 is TGTGCCAGCAGCACGGACAGTAATTCACCCCTCCACTTT.